What follows are 21 T cell receptor beta chains derived from one specimen sequenced in a study of OX40 agonist ivuxolimab in advanced cancers. Libraries were prepared by immunoSEQ multiplex PCR; TCRdb keeps only in-frame clonotypes and omits some of them. Of roughly 53,000 clones in the sample, around four fifths were seen once. The specimen was CD4+ or CD8+ T cells sorted from blood, collected in a trial of the OX40 agonist ivuxolimab. The receptors were gathered from an adult with an advanced solid tumor such as melanoma, head and neck, liver or kidney cancer.

The chain employs TRBV14 and TRBJ2-3, with 10 bases aligning to TRBD1. The CDR3 has 19 residues. V was clipped by 0 bases and J by 2 bases; unmatched bases: 11. In germline, CDR1 is SGHDN, CDR2 FVKESK. The CDR3 region has the DNA TGTGCCAGCAGCCAAGAAAGTCCCCGACAGGGGGCCCCCACAGATACGCAGTATTTT. As protein: CASSQESPRQGAPTDTQYF.

The chain recombines TRBV5-4 with TRBJ1-1, with D perhaps TRBD1 (6 bases). The CDR3 extends over 18 amino acids. V dropped 3 bases and J dropped 5 bases, with 26 bases sitting between them. The germline V gene has CDR1 SGHNT and CDR2 YYREEE (reference sequence). The CDR3 is CASSSPLSQQGRSTEAFF. Here the CDR3 DNA reads TGTGCCAGCAGCTCGCCCCTTTCCCAACAGGGAAGAAGTACTGAAGCTTTCTTT.

This clone was observed a few times. J is TRBJ2-7 and V is TRBV19; TRBD1 matches 9 bases. Germline values: CDR1 LNHDA, CDR2 SQIVND (reference sequence). Losses at the gene ends were 4 bases for V and 0 bases for J; bases not matched to a gene: 4. The CDR3 spans 15 residues. CDR3 coding DNA: TGTGCCAGTAGTAGAGGGACAGGGAGCTCCTACGAGCAGTACTTC. This translates into CASSRGTGSSYEQYF.

V usage is TRBV7-8 and J usage is TRBJ2-7; the D is unclear. The ends were cut back, 1 base at V and 0 bases at J, with 13 bases in the middle. The germline V gene has CDR1 SGHVS and CDR2 FQNEAQ. This CDR3 has 16 residues. DNA for the CDR3: TGTGCCAGCAGCTTAGGGGGTGATAGGAGCTCCTACGAGCAGTACTTC. Amino acids: CASSLGGDRSSYEQYF.

The V call is TRBV15, the J call TRBJ2-1; a weak D match, TRBD2 (6 bases). Trimming cost V 0 bases and J 0 bases, with 6 bases left between them. Germline V CDR1 and CDR2: LNHNV, YYDKDF (reference sequence). This CDR3 has 15 amino acids. CDR3 sequence (DNA): TGTGCCACCAGCAGAGAACTAGCCTCCTACAATGAGCAGTTCTTC. Translation gives CATSRELASYNEQFF.

J is TRBJ2-7 and V is TRBV7-4; weak D call: TRBD1 (6 bases). The V and J ends lost 5 bases and 8 bases respectively, with 13 bases between them. In germline, CDR1 is SGHVT, CDR2 SQSDAQ. CDR3 length: 12 amino acids. CDR3 region: CASSHPTGKQYF. Here the CDR3 DNA reads TGTGCCAGCAGCCACCCGACAGGAAAGCAGTACTTC.

This clone has a handful of counts. The V and J genes are TRBV7-9 and TRBJ2-1; 13 bases align to TRBD2. The CDR3 totals 16 residues. CDR1 and CDR2 (germline): SEHNR, FQNEAQ (reference sequence). J gave up 5 bases and V 5 bases, and 6 bases lay outside the gene matches. For the CDR3, the DNA is TGTGCCAGCAGCACCAGGACTAGCGGGGGCCACAATGAGCAGTTCTTC. Amino acids: CASSTRTSGGHNEQFF.

The J gene is TRBJ2-7, the V gene TRBV9, with D hard to call. The CDR3 loop spans 15 amino acids. V lost 0 bases, J lost 3 bases, and 13 bases lay in between. Germline CDR1 and CDR2: SGDLS and YYNGEE. CDR3 DNA sequence: TGTGCCAGCAGCGTAGCCGGGTTACCAGGCTACGAGCAGTACTTC. It is translated as CASSVAGLPGYEQYF.

CDR3 in amino acids: CASGPSGSINEQFF. CDR3 sequence (DNA): TGTGCCAGCGGGCCCTCGGGGAGCATCAATGAGCAGTTCTTC. The chain is built from TRBV7-2 and TRBJ2-1, with D possibly being TRBD2 (5 bases). Germline CDR1 is SGHTA and CDR2 is FQGNSA. V lost 8 bases and J lost 6, with 17 bases in between. CDR3 size: 14 residues. The full variable domain, completed using reference TRBV7-2 and TRBJ2-1, is GAGVSQSPSNKVTEKGKDVELRCDPISGHTALYWYRQSLGQGLEFLIYFQGNSAPDKSGLPSDRFSAERTGGSVSTLTIQRTQQEDSAVYLCASGPSGSINEQFFGPGTRLTVL.

The chain uses TRBV6-5 and TRBJ2-7; 8 bases agree with TRBD1. Germline V gives CDR1 MNHEY, CDR2 SVGAGI. The CDR3 runs to 15 residues. After removal of 4 bases from V and 3 bases from J, the junction contained 8 bases not matched to a gene. This chain's CDR3 is CASSSQGASHYEQYF. CDR3 coding DNA: TGTGCCAGCAGTTCTCAGGGGGCATCGCACTACGAGCAGTACTTC.

This chain connects TRBV14 to TRBJ2-2; D not certain. Looked up from germline, CDR1 is SGHDN and CDR2 is FVKESK. The V gene lost 3 bases and the J gene lost 7 bases, with 6 bases spanning the gap. The CDR3 covers 12 residues. The CDR3 protein is CASSQFSGELFF. The CDR3 nucleotides are TGTGCCAGCAGCCAGTTTAGCGGGGAGCTGTTTTTT.

This rearrangement joins TRBV9 to TRBJ1-4; D is perhaps TRBD1 (5 bases). The CDR3 has 14 amino acids. The germline V gene has CDR1 SGDLS and CDR2 YYNGEE. Deletions cut 4 bases from V and 5 bases from J, with 12 bases between. CDR3 DNA: TGTGCCAGCAGCTGGGGGGACTGGAATGAAAAACTGTTTTTT. It encodes CASSWGDWNEKLFF.

This sequence joins TRBV5-4 and TRBJ2-3; no definite D call. Trimming pared 0 bases from V and 12 bases from J, leaving 11 bases between. Germline loops: CDR1 SGHNT, CDR2 YYREEE (reference sequence). This CDR3 has 12 amino acids. The CDR3 is CASSLGPLTQYF. The CDR3 DNA reads TGTGCCAGCAGCTTGGGGCCCCTTACCCAGTATTTT.

V gene TRBV28 combines with J gene TRBJ1-4, with TRBD1 matching over 11 bases. The CDR3 length is 17 residues. V lost 3 bases and J lost 5; bases outside the gene matches: 8. The germline V gene encodes CDR1 MDHEN and CDR2 SYDVKM. The chain's CDR3 is CASSFDHGTGGNEKLFF. In DNA form, the CDR3 reads TGTGCCAGCAGTTTTGACCACGGGACAGGGGGGAATGAAAAACTGTTTTTT. Based on the CDR3 plus reference TRBV28 and TRBJ1-4, the full variable domain is DVKVTQSSRYLVKRTGEKVFLECVQDMDHENMFWYRQDPGLGLRLIYFSYDVKMKEKGDIPEGYSVSREKKERFSLILESASTNQTSMYLCASSFDHGTGGNEKLFFGSGTQLSVL.

The gene calls are TRBV30 and TRBJ2-1; 9 bases line up with TRBD2. This CDR3 is 15 amino acids long. V was pared by 0 bases and J by 6 bases, with 6 bases of the junction left unmatched. The germline CDR1 and CDR2 sequences are GTSNPN and SVGIG (reference sequence). CDR3 region: CAWSVKLAGLNEQFF. In nucleotides, the CDR3 is TGTGCCTGGAGTGTAAAACTAGCGGGCCTCAATGAGCAGTTCTTC.

The chain carries TRBV28 and TRBJ2-7; D might be TRBD2 (6 bases). This CDR3 contains 17 residues. The germline gives CDR1 MDHEN, CDR2 SYDVKM. Trimming took off 2 bases at V and 2 bases at J, with 19 bases between the two ends. CDR3 protein: CASSLRRLASSAYEQYF. CDR3 coding DNA: TGTGCCAGCAGTTTACGTCGGTTAGCGTCTAGCGCCTACGAGCAGTACTTC.

This chain uses TRBV10-2 with TRBJ1-1; D gene uncertain. CDR1 and CDR2 (germline): WSHSY, SAAADI. There are 11 residues in the CDR3. V dropped 6 bases and J dropped 1 base, with 3 bases sitting between them. For the CDR3, the DNA is TGCGCCAGCAGCCAGAACACTGAAGCTTTCTTT. Translation: CASSQNTEAFF.

This clone was seen a handful of times. The chain employs TRBV5-6 and TRBJ1-5; tentatively, D is TRBD1 (5 bases). The CDR3 is 16 amino acids. Looked up from germline, CDR1 is SGHDT and CDR2 is YYEEEE. V lost 6 bases and J lost 1, with 17 bases in between. CDR3 amino acids: CASTQQGGLSNQPQHF. The CDR3 DNA is TGTGCCAGCACCCAGCAGGGAGGGCTCAGCAATCAGCCCCAGCATTTT.

This clone has a single count. V usage is TRBV4-3 and J usage is TRBJ1-6; D is uncertain. Trimming took off 4 bases at V and 0 bases at J, with 10 bases between the two ends. CDR3 size: 16 residues. Germline CDR1 LGHNA, CDR2 YSLEER. The CDR3 bases are TGCGCCAGCAGCCCCCGTTTGAGCTCCTATAATTCACCCCTCCACTTT. Translation gives CASSPRLSSYNSPLHF.

This chain uses TRBV21-1 with TRBJ2-2; the table calls TRBD2, which could not be checked here. TRBV21-1 is designated a pseudogene. The CDR3 spans 17 residues. CDR3 sequence (DNA): TGTGCCAGCAGCCCCCGTAGCGGGGGAGCGAACACCGGGGAGCTGTTTTTT. This sequence encodes CASSPRSGGANTGELFF.

This chain connects TRBV28 to TRBJ1-6, with no clear D. The CDR3 covers 12 residues. Looked up from germline, CDR1 is MDHEN and CDR2 is SYDVKM. V was clipped by 7 bases and J by 9 bases, with 10 bases between them. The CDR3 reads CASKLEISPLHF. Here the CDR3 DNA reads TGTGCCAGCAAGCTTGAAATTTCACCCCTCCACTTT.